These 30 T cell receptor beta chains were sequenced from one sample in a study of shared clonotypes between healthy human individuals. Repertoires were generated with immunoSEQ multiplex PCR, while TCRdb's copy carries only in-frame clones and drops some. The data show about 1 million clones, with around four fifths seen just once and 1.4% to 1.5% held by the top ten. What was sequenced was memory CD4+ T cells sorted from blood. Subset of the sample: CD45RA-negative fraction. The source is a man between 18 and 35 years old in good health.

CDR3 bases: TGTGCCAGCAGCTTGGATACTAGCGCCTCGGCCAAAAACATTCAGTACTTC. Residues: CASSLDTSASAKNIQYF. The chain carries TRBV5-4 and TRBJ2-4; 7 positions agree with TRBD2. Germline assignment: CDR1 SGHNT and CDR2 YYREEE (reference sequence). V shed 0 bases, J shed 1 base, and the junction held 7 bases outside the gene matches. The CDR3 contains 17 residues.

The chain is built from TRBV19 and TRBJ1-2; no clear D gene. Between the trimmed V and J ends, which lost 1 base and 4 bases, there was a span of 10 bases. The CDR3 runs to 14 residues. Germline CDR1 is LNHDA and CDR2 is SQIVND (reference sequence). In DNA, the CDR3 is TGTGCCAGTAGTATAGGGTCAGACGGCTATGGCTACACCTTC. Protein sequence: CASSIGSDGYGYTF.

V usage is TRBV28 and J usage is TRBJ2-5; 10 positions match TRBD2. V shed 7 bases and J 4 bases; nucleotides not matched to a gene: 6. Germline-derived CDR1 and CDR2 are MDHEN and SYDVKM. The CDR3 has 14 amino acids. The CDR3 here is CASTSGGFRETQYF. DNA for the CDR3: TGTGCCAGCACTAGCGGGGGTTTCCGAGAGACCCAGTACTTC.

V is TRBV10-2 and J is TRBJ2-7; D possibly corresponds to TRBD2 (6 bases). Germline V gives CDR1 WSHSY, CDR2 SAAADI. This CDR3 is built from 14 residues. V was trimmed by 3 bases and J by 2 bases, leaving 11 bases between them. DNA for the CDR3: TGCGCCAGCAGTGACGGGGGAGGAGCCTACGAGCAGTACTTC. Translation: CASSDGGGAYEQYF.

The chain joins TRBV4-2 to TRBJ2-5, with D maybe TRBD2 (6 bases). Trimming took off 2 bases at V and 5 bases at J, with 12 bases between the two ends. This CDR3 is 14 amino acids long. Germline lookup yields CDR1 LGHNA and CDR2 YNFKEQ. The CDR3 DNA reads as TGTGCCAGCAGCCAACGTCGGGAGCGGGAGACCCAGTACTTC. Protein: CASSQRRERETQYF.

CDR3 loop: CASEGLAVYEQYF. DNA of the CDR3: TGTGCCAGCGAAGGACTAGCGGTCTACGAGCAGTACTTC. This chain connects TRBV2 to TRBJ2-7; the match to TRBD2 covers 10 bases. The V and J ends lost 8 bases and 3 bases, in that order; junction bases with no gene match: 4. The CDR3 runs to 13 residues. Germline lookup yields CDR1 SNHLY and CDR2 FYNNEI.

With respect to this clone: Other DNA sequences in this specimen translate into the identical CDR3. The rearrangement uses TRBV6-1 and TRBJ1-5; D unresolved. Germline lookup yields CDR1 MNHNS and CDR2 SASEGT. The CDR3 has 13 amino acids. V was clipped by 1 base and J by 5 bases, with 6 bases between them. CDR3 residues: CASSEGIDQPQHF. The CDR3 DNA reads TGTGCCAGCAGTGAAGGCATAGATCAGCCCCAGCATTTT.

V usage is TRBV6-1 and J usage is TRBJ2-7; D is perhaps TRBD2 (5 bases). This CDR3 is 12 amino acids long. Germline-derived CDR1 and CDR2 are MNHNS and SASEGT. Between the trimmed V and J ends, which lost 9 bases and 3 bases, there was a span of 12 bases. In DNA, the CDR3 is TGTGCCAGTCGGGATCACCTCTACGAGCAGTACTTC. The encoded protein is CASRDHLYEQYF.

The CDR3 protein is CASSRKGLANYNEQFF. The CDR3, as DNA: TGTGCCAGCAGCAGAAAGGGACTAGCGAACTACAATGAGCAGTTCTTC. The J gene is TRBJ2-1, the V gene TRBV5-4; 10 nucleotides match TRBD2. V gave up 4 bases and J gave up 3 bases; unmatched junction bases: 7. Germline V gives CDR1 SGHNT, CDR2 YYREEE (reference sequence). The CDR3 is 16 residues long.

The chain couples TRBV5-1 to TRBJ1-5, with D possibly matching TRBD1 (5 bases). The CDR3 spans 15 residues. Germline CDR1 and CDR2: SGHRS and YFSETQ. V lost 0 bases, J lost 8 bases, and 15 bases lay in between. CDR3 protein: CASSLDPGPQEPQHF. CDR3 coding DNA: TGCGCCAGCAGCTTGGATCCGGGGCCCCAGGAGCCCCAGCATTTT.

DNA of the CDR3: TGTGCCAGCAGCTTAGGCGGGAGTAGCCACAATGAGCAGTTCTTC. It is translated as CASSLGGSSHNEQFF. This sequence joins TRBV7-8 and TRBJ2-1, with 7 bases identical to TRBD2. The CDR3 spans 15 residues. V was clipped by 1 base and J by 5 bases; unmatched bases: 5. The germline V gene encodes CDR1 SGHVS and CDR2 FQNEAQ.

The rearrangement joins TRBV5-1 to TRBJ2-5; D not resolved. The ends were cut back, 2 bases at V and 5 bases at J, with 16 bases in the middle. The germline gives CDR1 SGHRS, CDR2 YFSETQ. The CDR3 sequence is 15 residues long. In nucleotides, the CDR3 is TGCGCCAGCAGCTTTGGGTCTGTCGCCCTCGAGACCCAGTACTTC. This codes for CASSFGSVALETQYF.

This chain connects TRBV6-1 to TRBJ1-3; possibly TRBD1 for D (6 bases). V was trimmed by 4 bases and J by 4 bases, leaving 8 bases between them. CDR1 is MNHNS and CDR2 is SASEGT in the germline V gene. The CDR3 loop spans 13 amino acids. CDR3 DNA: TGTGCCAGCAGTGCAGGGGAGGGAAACACCATATATTTT. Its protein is CASSAGEGNTIYF.

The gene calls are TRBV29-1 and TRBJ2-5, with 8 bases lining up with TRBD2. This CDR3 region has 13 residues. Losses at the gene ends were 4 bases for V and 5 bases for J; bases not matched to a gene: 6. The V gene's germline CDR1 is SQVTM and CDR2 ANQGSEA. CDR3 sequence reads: CSVAGLAGETQYF. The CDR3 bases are TGCAGCGTTGCCGGACTAGCAGGGGAGACCCAGTACTTC.

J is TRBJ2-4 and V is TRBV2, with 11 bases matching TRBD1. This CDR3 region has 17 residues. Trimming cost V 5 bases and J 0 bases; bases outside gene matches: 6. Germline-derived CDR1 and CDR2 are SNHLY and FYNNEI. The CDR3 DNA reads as TGTGCCAGCAGTTACGGACAGGGGGCAGGAGCCAAAAACATTCAGTACTTC. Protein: CASSYGQGAGAKNIQYF.

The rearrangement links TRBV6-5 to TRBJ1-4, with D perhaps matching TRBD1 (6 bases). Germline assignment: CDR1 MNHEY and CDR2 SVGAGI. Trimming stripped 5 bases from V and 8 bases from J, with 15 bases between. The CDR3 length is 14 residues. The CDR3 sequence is CASSGSRGTEKLFF. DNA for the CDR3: TGTGCCAGCAGTGGGAGCAGGGGAACAGAAAAACTGTTTTTT.

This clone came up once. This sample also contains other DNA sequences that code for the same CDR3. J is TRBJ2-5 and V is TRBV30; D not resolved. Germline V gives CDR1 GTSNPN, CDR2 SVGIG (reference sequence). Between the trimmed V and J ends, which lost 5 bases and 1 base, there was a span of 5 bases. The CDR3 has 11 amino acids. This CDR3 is CAWGIQETQYF. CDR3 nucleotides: TGTGCCTGGGGCATCCAAGAGACCCAGTACTTC.

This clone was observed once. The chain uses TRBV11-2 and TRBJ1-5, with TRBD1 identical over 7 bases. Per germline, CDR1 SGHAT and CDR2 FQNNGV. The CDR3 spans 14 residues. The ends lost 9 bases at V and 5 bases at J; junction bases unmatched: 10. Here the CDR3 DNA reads TGTGCCAGTATTACCGGGACAGCACATCAGCCCCAGCATTTT. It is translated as CASITGTAHQPQHF. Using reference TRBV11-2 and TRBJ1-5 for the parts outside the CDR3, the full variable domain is EAGVAQSPRYKIIEKRQSVAFWCNPISGHATLYWYQQILGQGPKLLIQFQNNGVVDDSQLPKDRFSAERLKGVDSTLKIQPAKLEDSAVYLCASITGTAHQPQHFGDGTRLSIL.

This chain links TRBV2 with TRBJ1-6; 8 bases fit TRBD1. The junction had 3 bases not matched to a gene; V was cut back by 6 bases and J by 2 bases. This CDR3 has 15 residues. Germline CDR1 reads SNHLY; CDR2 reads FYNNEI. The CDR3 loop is CASRQGATYNSPLHF. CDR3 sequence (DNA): TGTGCCAGCAGGCAGGGGGCGACCTATAATTCACCCCTCCACTTT.

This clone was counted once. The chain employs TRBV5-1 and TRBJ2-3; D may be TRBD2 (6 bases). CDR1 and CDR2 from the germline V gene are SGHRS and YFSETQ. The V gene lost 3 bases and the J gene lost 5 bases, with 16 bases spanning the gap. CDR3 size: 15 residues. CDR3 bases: TGCGCCAGCAGCTCCCTCTCTCCGGGGGTAGATACGCAGTATTTT. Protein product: CASSSLSPGVDTQYF.

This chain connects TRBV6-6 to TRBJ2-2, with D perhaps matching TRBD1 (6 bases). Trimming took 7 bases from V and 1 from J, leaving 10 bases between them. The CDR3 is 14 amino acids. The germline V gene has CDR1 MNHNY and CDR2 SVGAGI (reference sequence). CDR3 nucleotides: TGTGCCAGCACCCCGACAGGGAACACCGGGGAGCTGTTTTTT. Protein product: CASTPTGNTGELFF.

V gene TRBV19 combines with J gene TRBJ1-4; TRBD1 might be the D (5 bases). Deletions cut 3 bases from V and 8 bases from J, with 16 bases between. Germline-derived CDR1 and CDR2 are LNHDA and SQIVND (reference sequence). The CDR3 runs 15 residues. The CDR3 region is CASSISGGPGEKLFF. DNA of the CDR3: TGTGCCAGTAGTATTTCAGGCGGACCAGGGGAAAAACTGTTTTTT.

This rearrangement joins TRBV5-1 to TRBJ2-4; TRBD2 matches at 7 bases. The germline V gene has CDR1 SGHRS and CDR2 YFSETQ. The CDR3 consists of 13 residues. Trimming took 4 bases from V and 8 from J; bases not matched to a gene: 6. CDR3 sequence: CASSQGLEYIQYF. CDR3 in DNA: TGCGCCAGCAGCCAAGGACTAGAATACATTCAGTACTTC.

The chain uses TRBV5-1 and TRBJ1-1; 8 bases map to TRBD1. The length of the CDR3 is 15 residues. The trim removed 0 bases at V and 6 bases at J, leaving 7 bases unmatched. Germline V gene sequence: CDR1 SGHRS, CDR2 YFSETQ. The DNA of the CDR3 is TGCGCCAGCAGCTTGGTCGGGGCAGGGGGCCCTGAAGCTTTCTTT. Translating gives CASSLVGAGGPEAFF.

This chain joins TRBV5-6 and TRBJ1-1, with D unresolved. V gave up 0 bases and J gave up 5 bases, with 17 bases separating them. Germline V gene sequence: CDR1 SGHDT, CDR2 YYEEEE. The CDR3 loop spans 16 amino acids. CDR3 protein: CASSLAGGLRRTEAFF. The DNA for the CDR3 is TGTGCCAGCAGCTTGGCCGGAGGGCTCCGGCGGACTGAAGCTTTCTTT. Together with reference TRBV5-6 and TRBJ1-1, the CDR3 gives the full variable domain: DAGVTQSPTHLIKTRGQQVTLRCSPKSGHDTVSWYQQALGQGPQFIFQYYEEEERQRGNFPDRFSGHQFPNYSSELNVNALLLGDSALYLCASSLAGGLRRTEAFFGQGTRLTVV.

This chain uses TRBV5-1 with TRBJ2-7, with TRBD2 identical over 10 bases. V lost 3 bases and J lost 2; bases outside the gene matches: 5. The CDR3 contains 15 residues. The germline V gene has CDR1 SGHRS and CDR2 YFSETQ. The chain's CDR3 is CASSSRTSGTYEQYF. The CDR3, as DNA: TGCGCCAGCAGCTCTAGGACTAGCGGAACCTACGAGCAGTACTTC.

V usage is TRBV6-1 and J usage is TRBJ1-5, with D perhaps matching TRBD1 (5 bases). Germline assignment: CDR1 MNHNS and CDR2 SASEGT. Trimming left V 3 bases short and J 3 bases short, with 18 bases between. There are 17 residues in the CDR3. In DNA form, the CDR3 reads TGTGCCAGCAGTGAGACTACCATGACAGATTACAATCAGCCCCAGCATTTT. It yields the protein CASSETTMTDYNQPQHF.

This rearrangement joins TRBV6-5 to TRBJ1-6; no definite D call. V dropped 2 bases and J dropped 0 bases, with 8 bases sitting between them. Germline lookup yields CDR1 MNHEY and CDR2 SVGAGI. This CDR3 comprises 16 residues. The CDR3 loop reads CASSYGQVSYNSPLHF. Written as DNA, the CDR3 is TGTGCCAGCAGTTACGGTCAGGTCTCCTATAATTCACCCCTCCACTTT.

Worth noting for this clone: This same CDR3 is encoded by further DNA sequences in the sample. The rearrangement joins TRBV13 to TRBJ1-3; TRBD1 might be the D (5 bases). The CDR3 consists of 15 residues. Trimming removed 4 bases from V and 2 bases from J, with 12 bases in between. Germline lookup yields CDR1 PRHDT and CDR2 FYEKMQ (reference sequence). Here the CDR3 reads CASSSGGKPGNTIYF. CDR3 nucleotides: TGTGCCAGCAGCTCCGGGGGTAAACCTGGAAACACCATATATTTT. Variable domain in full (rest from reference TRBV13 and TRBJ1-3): AAGVIQSPRHLIKEKRETATLKCYPIPRHDTVYWYQQGPGQDPQFLISFYEKMQSDKGSIPDRFSAQQFSDYHSELNMSSLELGDSALYFCASSSGGKPGNTIYFGEGSWLTVV.

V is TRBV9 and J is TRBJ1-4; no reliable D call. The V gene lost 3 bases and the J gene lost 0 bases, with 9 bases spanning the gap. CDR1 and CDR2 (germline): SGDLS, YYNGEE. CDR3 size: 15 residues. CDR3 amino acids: CASSAQITTNEKLFF. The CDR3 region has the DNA TGTGCCAGCAGCGCTCAGATAACAACTAATGAAAAACTGTTTTTT. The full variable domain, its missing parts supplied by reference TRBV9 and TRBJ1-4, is DSGVTQTPKHLITATGQRVTLRCSPRSGDLSVYWYQQSLDQGLQFLIQYYNGEERAKGNILERFSAQQFPDLHSELNLSSLELGDSALYFCASSAQITTNEKLFFGSGTQLSVL.